Listed below are T cell receptor beta chains from one sample, sequenced in a study of T cells in Graves' hyperthyroidism and ophthalmopathy. Each CDR3 protein is one row after TCRdb ran MiXCR on the multiplex PCR reads. The sample shows 550,000 to 800,000 distinct CDR3 sequences, roughly 15% of them seen only once. Sequences were obtained from blood. The receptors shown here come from a young man with Graves' hyperthyroidism. Each CDR3 is given without its conserved first and last residue. Each record gives: V gene, CDR3 protein.

>TRBV7-9
ASSSHIGFSGANVLT
>TRBV15
ATSRGRQAEQF
>TRBV18
ASSPRADTQY
>TRBV9
ASSASDLAKNIQY
>TRBV19
ASSGVAGGPYSYEQY
>TRBV27
ASSLTGGFYNEQF
>TRBV6-5
ASSYSWAANTEAF
>TRBV2
ASKEGALGGYGYT
>TRBV5-1
ASSLDRAGVSEQY
>TRBV28
ASSPTGPNTGELF
>TRBV7-6
ASSLEANSYEQY
>TRBV27
ASSHQGFSNQPQH
>TRBV7-8
ASSGAQAYEQY
>TRBV29-1
SVDKRTGVLETQY
>TRBV29-1
SVHRTVQETQY
>TRBV2
ASNTPGTEETQY
>TRBV9
ASSPGTDPPPQH
>TRBV28
ASRVTGGGMNTEAF
>TRBV7-8
ASSATSGRAPSTGELF
>TRBV7-9
ASSPGTSGYNTGELF
>TRBV28
ASSPGTANYGYT
>TRBV7-6
ASSQDRGTYNEQF
>TRBV28
ASSFRVASMNTEAF
>TRBV12-3/TRBV12-4
ASSDQGYQPQH
>TRBV7-2
ASGKTSAQETQY
>TRBV7-9
ASSPLRGGNQPQH
>TRBV20-1
SARDWVATGELF
>TRBV20-1
SAPRLASIDTQY
>TRBV28
ASSLLSGQVYTGELF
>TRBV7-9
ASSHPQYGQDEKLF
>TRBV7-2
ASSLFEDKNEQF
>TRBV28
ALGGTGERYTQY